This TCR beta chain is from a study of T cell responses to AZD1222 COVID-19 vaccine. Deletions cut 6 bases from V and 6 bases from J, with 9 bases between. Germline V gene data show CDR1 as MGHDK and CDR2 as SYGVNS. The CDR3 covers 11 residues. Using immunoSEQ multiplex PCR, the repertoire was profiled, and TCRdb retains in-frame clones only, with some absent. This table holds under 200,000 clones, 85% to 95% found once. The material was peripheral blood, obtained 28 days after the second dose of the MenACWY control vaccine. The sequence was obtained from an adult who received the MenACWY meningococcal vaccine as a control. This chain uses TRBV25-1 with TRBJ2-7; a weak D match, TRBD1 (5 bases). CDR3 DNA: TGTGCCAGCAGCCTACAGGCCGAGCAGTACTTC. It translates to CASSLQAEQYF.